These T cell receptor beta chains were read from a single sample in a study of T-cell reconstitution after alpha-beta-depleted transplantation in children. A single record per CDR3 protein comes from TCRdb applying MiXCR to the PCR reads. The repertoire holds about 540,000 distinct CDR3 sequences, about 16% seen once, with roughly 3.3% in the top ten. The sequenced sample was PBMCs from the stem cell graft donor, obtained from the stem cell graft. The receptors were sampled from a human donor who donated a stem cell graft to a child with acute lymphoblastic leukemia. Both conserved end residues are part of each CDR3. The order of the fields is clone size, V gene, J gene, D gene, CDR3 protein, CDR3 DNA. The D gene is left open where the match is weak. Only part of the rows carry a size: once, few, many, or a class if the clone is expanded.

abundance: -
v_gene: TRBV4-1
j_gene: TRBJ1-2
d_gene: TRBD1
CDR3aa: CASTGTALNYGYTF
CDR3nt: TGCGCCAGCACCGGGACAGCGCTTAACTATGGCTACACCTTC

abundance: -
v_gene: TRBV6-2/TRBV6-3
j_gene: TRBJ1-5
d_gene: -
CDR3aa: CASSYWPGYNQPQHF
CDR3nt: TGTGCCAGCAGTTACTGGCCAGGTTACAATCAGCCCCAGCATTTT

abundance: few
v_gene: TRBV20-1
j_gene: TRBJ2-3
d_gene: TRBD1
CDR3aa: CSARGDSITDTQYF
CDR3nt: TGCAGTGCTAGAGGGGACAGTATCACAGATACGCAGTATTTT

abundance: few
v_gene: TRBV5-1
j_gene: TRBJ2-7
d_gene: TRBD2
CDR3aa: CASSLGLAGSNEQYF
CDR3nt: TGCGCCAGCAGCTTGGGACTAGCGGGATCCAACGAGCAGTACTTC

abundance: -
v_gene: TRBV19
j_gene: TRBJ2-1
d_gene: -
CDR3aa: CATRGVDVRNEQFF
CDR3nt: TGTGCCACCAGAGGGGTGGATGTACGCAATGAGCAGTTCTTC

abundance: -
v_gene: TRBV20-1
j_gene: TRBJ1-1
d_gene: -
CDR3aa: CSAPTYSLGSAFF
CDR3nt: TGCAGTGCCCCAACGTATTCCTTAGGCTCGGCTTTCTTT

abundance: -
v_gene: TRBV10-2
j_gene: TRBJ2-3
d_gene: TRBD1
CDR3aa: CASSDLRGRDTQYF
CDR3nt: TGCGCCAGCAGTGATCTAAGGGGGCGGGATACGCAGTATTTT

abundance: many
v_gene: TRBV5-5
j_gene: TRBJ1-5
d_gene: -
CDR3aa: CASSLAAQLLNQPQHF
CDR3nt: TGTGCCAGCAGCTTGGCCGCACAGCTACTCAATCAGCCCCAGCATTTT

abundance: many
v_gene: TRBV5-1
j_gene: TRBJ2-3
d_gene: -
CDR3aa: CASNGLDTQYF
CDR3nt: TGCGCCAGCAACGGACTAGATACGCAGTATTTT

abundance: -
v_gene: TRBV7-6
j_gene: TRBJ2-4
d_gene: -
CDR3aa: CASSLGPSNIQYF
CDR3nt: TGTGCCAGCAGCTTAGGGCCCAGCAACATTCAGTACTTC

abundance: few
v_gene: TRBV28
j_gene: TRBJ2-3
d_gene: TRBD1
CDR3aa: CASSTSGTGGARGTQYF
CDR3nt: TGTGCCAGCAGTACCTCCGGGACAGGGGGCGCCCGGGGTACGCAGTATTTT

abundance: -
v_gene: TRBV15
j_gene: TRBJ2-1
d_gene: TRBD1
CDR3aa: CATSRDFPTGGNYNEQFF
CDR3nt: TGTGCCACCAGCAGAGATTTTCCGACAGGGGGTAACTACAATGAGCAGTTCTTC

abundance: -
v_gene: TRBV27
j_gene: TRBJ2-1
d_gene: TRBD2
CDR3aa: CASWLAGGNLYNEQFF
CDR3nt: TGTGCCAGCTGGCTAGCGGGAGGTAACTTGTACAATGAGCAGTTCTTC

abundance: few
v_gene: TRBV29-1
j_gene: TRBJ2-5
d_gene: TRBD1
CDR3aa: CSGGTGGETQYF
CDR3nt: TGCAGCGGGGGGACAGGGGGAGAGACCCAGTACTTC

abundance: few
v_gene: TRBV5-1
j_gene: TRBJ2-1
d_gene: TRBD2
CDR3aa: CASSLEGLAGGWEQFF
CDR3nt: TGCGCCAGCAGCTTGGAGGGACTAGCGGGAGGGTGGGAGCAGTTCTTC

abundance: many
v_gene: TRBV5-1
j_gene: TRBJ2-3
d_gene: TRBD2
CDR3aa: CASSSGLAGADTQYF
CDR3nt: TGCGCCAGCAGTTCTGGACTAGCGGGAGCAGATACGCAGTATTTT